The T cell receptor (beta chain) described here comes from a study of spatial heterogeneity in lung cancer. The study, taken as a whole, reports: It was found that expanded intratumoral alpha and beta TCR counts tracked tumor mutation counts.

This clonotype is labeled as medium-sized. The antigen is unknown. Since it is a stray read in a library aimed at alpha chains, this beta chain has a size that is not meaningful. The time point is: sample taken at primary tumor resection. TCRdb processed the 5' RACE reads anew with MiXCR; each CDR3 protein has one entry. The table lists several thousand distinct CDR3 sequences, more than 13% of them singletons. This CDR3 comprises 15 residues. With 6 bases removed from V and 3 bases from J, the gap between germline ends came to 15 bases. Germline-derived CDR1 and CDR2 are MDHEN and SYDVKM. V gene TRBV28 combines with J gene TRBJ1-5; possible D gene TRBD1, 6 bases. Here the sequenced sample was lung tumor tissue, taken at surgery. The source of this sequence is a female donor with early-stage non-small cell lung cancer. Here the CDR3 DNA reads TGTGCCAGCAGCCAGCTACAGGGAATCAATCAGCCCCAGCATTTT. Its protein is CASSQLQGINQPQHF.